This TCR beta chain was recorded in a study of persistence of HIV-infected CD4 T cells. Nonspecific anti-CD3/anti-CD28 bead stimulation represents the broad CD4+ T cell repertoire. Sorting of responding CD4+ T cells relied on upregulated CD40 ligand together with CD69. Inclusion required CMV-positive serology and CD4+ counts above 400 cells/uL. Comments on this clone: The antigen is unknown.

The CDR3 covers 14 residues. Germline V gene data show CDR1 as SGHRS and CDR2 as YFSETQ. Trimming left V 4 bases short and J 3 bases short, with 14 bases between. Sequencing used immunoSEQ version 4 in survey mode. Template was genomic DNA at 10 ng/uL, with up to about 1 ug used per sample. Assay: immunoSEQ multiplex PCR; the TCRdb copy retains only in-frame clones and omits some. The table lists 35,000 to 50,000 clones, roughly nine tenths of them singletons. This clonotype was obtained from an adult man with HIV who was CMV-seropositive. The chain recombines TRBV5-1 with TRBJ2-7; D possibly corresponds to TRBD2 (6 bases). The source material was CD4+ T cells sorted from PBMCs after roughly 17-hour stimulation, sampled from a patient who received antiretroviral therapy. The CDR3 sequence: CASSRGTANYEQYF. The CDR3 nucleotides read TGCGCCAGCAGCCGGGGGACGGCGAACTACGAGCAGTACTTC.